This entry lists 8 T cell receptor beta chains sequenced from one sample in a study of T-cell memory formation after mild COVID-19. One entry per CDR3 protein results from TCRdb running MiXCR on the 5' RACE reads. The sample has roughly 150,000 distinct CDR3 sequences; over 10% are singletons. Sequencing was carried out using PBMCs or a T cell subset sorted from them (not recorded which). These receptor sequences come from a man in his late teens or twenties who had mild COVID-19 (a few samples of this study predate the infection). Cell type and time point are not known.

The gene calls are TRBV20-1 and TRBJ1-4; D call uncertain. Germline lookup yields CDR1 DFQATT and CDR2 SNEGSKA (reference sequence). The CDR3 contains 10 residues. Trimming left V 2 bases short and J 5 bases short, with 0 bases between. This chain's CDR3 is CSARNEKLFF. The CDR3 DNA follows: TGCAGTGCTAGAAATGAAAAACTGTTTTTT.

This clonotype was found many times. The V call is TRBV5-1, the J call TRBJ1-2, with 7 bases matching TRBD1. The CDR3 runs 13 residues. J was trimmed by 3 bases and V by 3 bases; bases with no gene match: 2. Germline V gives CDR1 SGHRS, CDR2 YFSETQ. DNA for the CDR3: TGCGCCAGCAGCTCGCAGGGGGACTATGGCTACACCTTC. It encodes CASSSQGDYGYTF.

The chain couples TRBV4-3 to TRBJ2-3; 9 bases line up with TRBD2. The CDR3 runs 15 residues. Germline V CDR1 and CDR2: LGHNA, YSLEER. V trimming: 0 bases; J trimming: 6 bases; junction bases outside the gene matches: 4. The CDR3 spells CASSQEGLAGDTQYF. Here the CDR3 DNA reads TGCGCCAGCAGCCAAGAAGGCCTAGCGGGGGATACGCAGTATTTT.

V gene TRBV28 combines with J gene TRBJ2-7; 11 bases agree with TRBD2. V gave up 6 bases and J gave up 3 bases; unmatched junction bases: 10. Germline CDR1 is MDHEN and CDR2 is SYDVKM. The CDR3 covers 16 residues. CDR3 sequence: CASSETGTSGNYEQYV. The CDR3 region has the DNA TGTGCCAGCAGCGAAACCGGGACTAGCGGAAACTACGAGCAGTACGTC.

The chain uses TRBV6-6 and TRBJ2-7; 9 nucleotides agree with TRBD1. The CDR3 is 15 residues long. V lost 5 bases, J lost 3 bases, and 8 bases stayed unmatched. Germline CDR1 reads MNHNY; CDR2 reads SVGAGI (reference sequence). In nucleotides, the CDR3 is TGTGCCAGCAGTACCACAGGGGGCTTGATCTACGAGCAGTACTTC. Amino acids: CASSTTGGLIYEQYF.

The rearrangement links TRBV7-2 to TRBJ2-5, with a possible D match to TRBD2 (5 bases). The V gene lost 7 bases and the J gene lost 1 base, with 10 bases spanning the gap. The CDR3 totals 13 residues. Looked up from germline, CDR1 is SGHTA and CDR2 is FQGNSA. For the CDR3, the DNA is TGTGCCAGCACCTCGGGGATCCAAGAGACCCAGTACTTC. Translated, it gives CASTSGIQETQYF.

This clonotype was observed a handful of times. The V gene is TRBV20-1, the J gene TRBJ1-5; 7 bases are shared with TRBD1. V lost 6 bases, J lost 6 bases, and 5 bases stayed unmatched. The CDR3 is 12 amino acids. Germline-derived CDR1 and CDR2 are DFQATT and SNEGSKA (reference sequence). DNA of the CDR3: TGCAGTGCAAAGACAGGGATTCAGCCCCAGCATTTT. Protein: CSAKTGIQPQHF.

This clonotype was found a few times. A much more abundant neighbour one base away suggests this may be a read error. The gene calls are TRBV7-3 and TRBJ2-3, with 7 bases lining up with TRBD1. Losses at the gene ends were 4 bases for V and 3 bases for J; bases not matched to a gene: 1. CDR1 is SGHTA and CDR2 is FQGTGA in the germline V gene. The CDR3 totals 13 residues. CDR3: CASSSGQTDTQYF. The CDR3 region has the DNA TGTGCCAGCAGCTCGGGACAGACAGATACGCAGTATTTT.